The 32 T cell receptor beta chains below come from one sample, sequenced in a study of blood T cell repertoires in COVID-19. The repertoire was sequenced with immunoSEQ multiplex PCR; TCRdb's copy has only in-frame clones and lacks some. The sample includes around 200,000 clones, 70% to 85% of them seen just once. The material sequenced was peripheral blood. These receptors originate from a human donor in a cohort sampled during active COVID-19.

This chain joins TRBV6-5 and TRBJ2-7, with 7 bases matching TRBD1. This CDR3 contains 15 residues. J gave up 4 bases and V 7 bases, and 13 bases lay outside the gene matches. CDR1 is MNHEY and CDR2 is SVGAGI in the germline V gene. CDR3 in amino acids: CASTRSGTDFYEQYF. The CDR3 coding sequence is TGTGCCAGCACCAGATCCGGGACAGACTTTTACGAGCAGTACTTC.

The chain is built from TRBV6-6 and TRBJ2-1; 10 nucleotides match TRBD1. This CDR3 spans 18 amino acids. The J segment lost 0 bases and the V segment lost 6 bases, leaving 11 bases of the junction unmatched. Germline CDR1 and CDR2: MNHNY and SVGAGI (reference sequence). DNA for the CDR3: TGTGCCAGCAGCCGACTCGGGACAGGGGATACCTCCTACAATGAGCAGTTCTTC. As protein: CASSRLGTGDTSYNEQFF.

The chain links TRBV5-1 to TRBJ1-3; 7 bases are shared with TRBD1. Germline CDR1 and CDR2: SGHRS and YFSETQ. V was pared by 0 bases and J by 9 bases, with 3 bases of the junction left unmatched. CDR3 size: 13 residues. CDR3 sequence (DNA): TGCGCCAGCAGCTTGGCAGGGGGTAGCACCATATATTTT. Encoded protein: CASSLAGGSTIYF. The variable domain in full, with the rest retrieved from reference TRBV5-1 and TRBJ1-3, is KAGVTQTPRYLIKTRGQQVTLSCSPISGHRSVSWYQQTPGQGLQFLFEYFSETQRNKGNFPGRFSGRQFSNSRSEMNVSTLELGDSALYLCASSLAGGSTIYFGEGSWLTVV.

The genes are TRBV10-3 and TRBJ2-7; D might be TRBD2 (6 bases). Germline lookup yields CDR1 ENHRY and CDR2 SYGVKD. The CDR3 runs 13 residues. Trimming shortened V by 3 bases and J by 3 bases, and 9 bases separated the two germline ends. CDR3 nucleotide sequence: TGTGCCATCAGTGACATTAGCGGCTACGAGCAGTACTTC. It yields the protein CAISDISGYEQYF.

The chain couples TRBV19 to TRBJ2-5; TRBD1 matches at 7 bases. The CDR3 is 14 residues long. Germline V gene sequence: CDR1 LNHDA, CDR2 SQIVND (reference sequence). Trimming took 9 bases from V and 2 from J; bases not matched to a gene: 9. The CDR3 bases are TGTGCCAGCATACCAGGACAGGTTCAAGAGACCCAGTACTTC. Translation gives CASIPGQVQETQYF.

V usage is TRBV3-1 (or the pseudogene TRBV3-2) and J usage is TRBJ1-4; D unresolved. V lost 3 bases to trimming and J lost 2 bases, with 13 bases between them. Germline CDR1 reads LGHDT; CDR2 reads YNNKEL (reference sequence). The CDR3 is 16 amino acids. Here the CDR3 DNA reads TGTGCCAGCAGCCAGGTTCCACTGGTGACTAATGAAAAACTGTTTTTT. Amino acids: CASSQVPLVTNEKLFF.

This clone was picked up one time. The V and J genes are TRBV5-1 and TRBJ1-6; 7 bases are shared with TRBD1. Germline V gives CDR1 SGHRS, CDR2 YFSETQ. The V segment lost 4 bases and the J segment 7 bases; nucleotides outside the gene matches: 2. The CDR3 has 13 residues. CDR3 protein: CASSQGGNSPLHF. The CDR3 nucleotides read TGCGCCAGCAGCCAGGGGGGAAATTCACCCCTCCACTTT.

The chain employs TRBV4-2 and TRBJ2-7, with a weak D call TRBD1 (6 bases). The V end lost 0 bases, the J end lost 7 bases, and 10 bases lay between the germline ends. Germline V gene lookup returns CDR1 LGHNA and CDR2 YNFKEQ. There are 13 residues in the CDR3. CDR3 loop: CASSQDHRVEQYF. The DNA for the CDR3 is TGTGCCAGCAGCCAAGATCACAGGGTTGAGCAGTACTTC.

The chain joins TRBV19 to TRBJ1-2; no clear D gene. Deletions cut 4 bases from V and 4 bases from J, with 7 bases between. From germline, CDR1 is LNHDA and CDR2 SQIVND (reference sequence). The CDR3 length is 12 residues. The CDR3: CASSNGFYGYTF. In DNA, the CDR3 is TGTGCCAGTAGTAACGGGTTCTATGGCTACACCTTC. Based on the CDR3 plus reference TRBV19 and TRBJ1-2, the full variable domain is DGGITQSPKYLFRKEGQNVTLSCEQNLNHDAMYWYRQDPGQGLRLIYYSQIVNDFQKGDIAEGYSVSREKKESFPLTVTSAQKNPTAFYLCASSNGFYGYTFGSGTRLTVV.

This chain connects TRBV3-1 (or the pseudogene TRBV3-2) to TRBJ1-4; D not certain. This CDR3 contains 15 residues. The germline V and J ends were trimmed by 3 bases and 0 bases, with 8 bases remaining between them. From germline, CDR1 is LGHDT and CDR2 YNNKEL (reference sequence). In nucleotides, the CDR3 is TGTGCCAGCAGCCAGTGGAGTACAACTAATGAAAAACTGTTTTTT. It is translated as CASSQWSTTNEKLFF.

The CDR3 sequence: CATRIAGGYEQYF. CDR3 DNA sequence: TGTGCCACGAGGATAGCGGGGGGGTACGAGCAGTACTTC. The rearrangement links TRBV6-5 to TRBJ2-7, with 11 positions matching TRBD2. Germline lookup yields CDR1 MNHEY and CDR2 SVGAGI. This CDR3 region has 13 residues. Unmatched junction bases numbered 6, after V lost 10 bases and J lost 4 bases.

The CDR3 nucleotides are TGTGCCAGCAGCTTAACGGGACAAGGGGACGAGCAGTACTTC. Its translation is CASSLTGQGDEQYF. This chain links TRBV7-3 with TRBJ2-7, with D perhaps TRBD1 (6 bases). The germline gives CDR1 SGHTA, CDR2 FQGTGA. There are 14 residues in the CDR3. Between the trimmed V and J ends, which lost 0 bases and 5 bases, there was a span of 11 bases.

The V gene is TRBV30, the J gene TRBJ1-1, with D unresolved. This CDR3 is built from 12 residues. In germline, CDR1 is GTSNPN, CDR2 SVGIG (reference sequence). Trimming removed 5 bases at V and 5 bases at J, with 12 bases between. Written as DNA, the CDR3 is TGTGCCTGGTCAGCCGGGGTAACTGAAGCTTTCTTT. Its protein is CAWSAGVTEAFF.

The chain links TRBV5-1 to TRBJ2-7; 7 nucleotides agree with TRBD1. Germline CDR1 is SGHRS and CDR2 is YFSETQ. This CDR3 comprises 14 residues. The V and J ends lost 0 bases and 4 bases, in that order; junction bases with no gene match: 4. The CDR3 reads CASSLEQGNYEQYF. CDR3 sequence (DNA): TGCGCCAGCAGCTTGGAACAGGGGAATTACGAGCAGTACTTC.

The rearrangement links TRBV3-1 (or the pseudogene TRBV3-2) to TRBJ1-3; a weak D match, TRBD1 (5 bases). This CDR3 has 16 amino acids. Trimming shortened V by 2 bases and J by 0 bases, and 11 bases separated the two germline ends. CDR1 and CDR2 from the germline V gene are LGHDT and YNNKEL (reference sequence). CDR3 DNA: TGTGCCAGCAGCCAAAGGGTAGGGGCCTCTGGAAACACCATATATTTT. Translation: CASSQRVGASGNTIYF.

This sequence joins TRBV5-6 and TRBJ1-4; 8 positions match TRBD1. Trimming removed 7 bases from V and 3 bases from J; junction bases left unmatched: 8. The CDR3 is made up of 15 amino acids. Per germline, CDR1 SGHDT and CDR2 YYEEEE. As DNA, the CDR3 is TGTGCCAGCGGGGACAGGTGGACGGCTAATGAAAAACTGTTTTTT. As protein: CASGDRWTANEKLFF. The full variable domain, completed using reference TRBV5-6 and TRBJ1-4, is DAGVTQSPTHLIKTRGQQVTLRCSPKSGHDTVSWYQQALGQGPQFIFQYYEEEERQRGNFPDRFSGHQFPNYSSELNVNALLLGDSALYLCASGDRWTANEKLFFGSGTQLSVL.

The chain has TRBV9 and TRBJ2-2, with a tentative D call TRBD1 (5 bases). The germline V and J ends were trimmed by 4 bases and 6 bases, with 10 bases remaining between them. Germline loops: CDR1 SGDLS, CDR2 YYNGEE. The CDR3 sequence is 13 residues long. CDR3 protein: CASSLQGPGELFF. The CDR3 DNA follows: TGTGCCAGCAGCTTGCAGGGCCCCGGGGAGCTGTTTTTT. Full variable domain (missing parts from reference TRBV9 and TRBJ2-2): DSGVTQTPKHLITATGQRVTLRCSPRSGDLSVYWYQQSLDQGLQFLIQYYNGEERAKGNILERFSAQQFPDLHSELNLSSLELGDSALYFCASSLQGPGELFFGEGSRLTVL.

Here the CDR3 DNA reads TGTGCCAGCAGTTACCGAGGGACAGGGCTTTGGCCCGAGCTACGCAATCAGCCCCAGCATTTT. This gives the protein CASSYRGTGLWPELRNQPQHF. The chain uses TRBV6-2 or TRBV6-3 and TRBJ1-5; 9 bases line up with TRBD1. The CDR3 has 21 residues. CDR1 MNHEY and CDR2 SVGEGT come from the germline V gene. The V gene end was trimmed by 2 bases and the J gene end by 2 bases; junction bases not matched to a gene: 19.

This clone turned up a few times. CDR3 in DNA: TGTGCCAGCAGCTTGGACATTCAAGAGACCCAGTACTTC. Protein: CASSLDIQETQYF. V and J are TRBV5-4 and TRBJ2-5, with D unclear. This CDR3 has 13 amino acids. CDR1 SGHNT and CDR2 YYREEE come from the germline V gene (reference sequence). V shed 0 bases and J shed 2 bases, with 5 bases lying between them.

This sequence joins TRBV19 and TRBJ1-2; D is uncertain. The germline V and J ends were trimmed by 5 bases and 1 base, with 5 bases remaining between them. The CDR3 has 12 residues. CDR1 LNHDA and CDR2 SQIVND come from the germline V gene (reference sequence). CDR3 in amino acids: CASSVSNYGYTF. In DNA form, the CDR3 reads TGTGCCAGTAGTGTCAGTAACTATGGCTACACCTTC. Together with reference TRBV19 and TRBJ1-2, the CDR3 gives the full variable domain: DGGITQSPKYLFRKEGQNVTLSCEQNLNHDAMYWYRQDPGQGLRLIYYSQIVNDFQKGDIAEGYSVSREKKESFPLTVTSAQKNPTAFYLCASSVSNYGYTFGSGTRLTVV.

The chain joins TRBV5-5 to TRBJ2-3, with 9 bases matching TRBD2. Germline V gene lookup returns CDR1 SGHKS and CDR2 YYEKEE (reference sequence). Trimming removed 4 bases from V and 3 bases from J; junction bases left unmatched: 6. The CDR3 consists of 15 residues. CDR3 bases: TGTGCCAGCAGCCCCCAGCGGGGGGAAACAGATACGCAGTATTTT. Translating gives CASSPQRGETDTQYF.

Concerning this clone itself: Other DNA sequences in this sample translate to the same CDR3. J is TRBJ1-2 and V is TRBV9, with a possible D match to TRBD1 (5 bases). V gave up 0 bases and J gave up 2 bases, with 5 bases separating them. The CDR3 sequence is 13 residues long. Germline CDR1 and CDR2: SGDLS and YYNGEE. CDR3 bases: TGTGCCAGCAGCGTAGGGACAAACTATGGCTACACCTTC. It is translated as CASSVGTNYGYTF.

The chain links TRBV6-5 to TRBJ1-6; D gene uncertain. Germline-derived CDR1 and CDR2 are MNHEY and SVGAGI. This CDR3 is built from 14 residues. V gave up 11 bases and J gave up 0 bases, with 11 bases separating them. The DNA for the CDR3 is TGTGCCTCATCTCCGAGCTCCTATAATTCACCCCTCCACTTT. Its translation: CASSPSSYNSPLHF.

CDR3 sequence reads: CASSRSGQGASYEQYF. The CDR3 DNA sequence: TGTGCCAGCAGCCGGTCGGGACAGGGGGCATCCTACGAGCAGTACTTC. The V and J genes are TRBV3-1 (or the pseudogene TRBV3-2) and TRBJ2-7, with TRBD1 matching 12 bases. The junction had 5 bases not matched to a gene; V was cut back by 4 bases and J by 1 base. The CDR3 consists of 16 residues. From germline, CDR1 is LGHDT and CDR2 YNNKEL (reference sequence).

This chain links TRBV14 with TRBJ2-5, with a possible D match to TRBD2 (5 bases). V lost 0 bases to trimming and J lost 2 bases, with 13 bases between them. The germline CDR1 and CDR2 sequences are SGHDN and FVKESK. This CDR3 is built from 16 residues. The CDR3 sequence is CASSQDPDLLQETQYF. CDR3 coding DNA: TGTGCCAGCAGCCAAGATCCGGACTTGCTACAAGAGACCCAGTACTTC.

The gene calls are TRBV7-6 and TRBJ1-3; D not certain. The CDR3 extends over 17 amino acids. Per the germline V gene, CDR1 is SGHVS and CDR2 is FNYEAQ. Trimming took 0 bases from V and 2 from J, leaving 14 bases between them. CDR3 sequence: CASSLALGEDAGNTIYF. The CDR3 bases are TGTGCCAGCAGCTTAGCTCTCGGGGAAGACGCTGGAAACACCATATATTTT.

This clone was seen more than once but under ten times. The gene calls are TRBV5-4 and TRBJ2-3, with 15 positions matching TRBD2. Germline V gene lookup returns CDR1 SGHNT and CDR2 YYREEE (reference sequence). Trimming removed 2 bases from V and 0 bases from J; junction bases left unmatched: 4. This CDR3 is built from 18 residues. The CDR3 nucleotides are TGTGCCAGCAGCTTAGGGACTAGCGGGGGGCGGAGCACAGATACGCAGTATTTT. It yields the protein CASSLGTSGGRSTDTQYF.

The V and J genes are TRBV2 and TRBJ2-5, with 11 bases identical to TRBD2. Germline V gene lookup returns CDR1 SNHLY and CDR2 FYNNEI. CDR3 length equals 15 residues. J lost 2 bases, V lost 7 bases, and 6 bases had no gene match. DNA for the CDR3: TGTGCCAGCAAATTACTAGCGGGGGAGCAAGAGACCCAGTACTTC. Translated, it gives CASKLLAGEQETQYF.

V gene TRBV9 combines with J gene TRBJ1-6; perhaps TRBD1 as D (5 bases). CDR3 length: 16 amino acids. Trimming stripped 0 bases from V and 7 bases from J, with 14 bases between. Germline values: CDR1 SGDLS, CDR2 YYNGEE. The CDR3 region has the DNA TGTGCCAGCAGCGTAGAGGCGGGACTCCTAAATTCACCCCTCCACTTT. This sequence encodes CASSVEAGLLNSPLHF. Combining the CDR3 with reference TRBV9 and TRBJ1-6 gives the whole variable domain DSGVTQTPKHLITATGQRVTLRCSPRSGDLSVYWYQQSLDQGLQFLIQYYNGEERAKGNILERFSAQQFPDLHSELNLSSLELGDSALYFCASSVEAGLLNSPLHFGNGTRLTVT.

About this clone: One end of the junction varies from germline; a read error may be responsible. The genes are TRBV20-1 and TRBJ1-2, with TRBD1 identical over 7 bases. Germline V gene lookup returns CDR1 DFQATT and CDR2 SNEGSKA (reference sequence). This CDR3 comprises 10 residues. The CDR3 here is CSARAGAQGF. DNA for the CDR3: TGCAGTGCTAGGGCAGGGGCACAGGGGTTC.

CDR3 sequence (DNA): TGTGCCACCAGCAGAGTTGGCGGGGAGCGGGATGAGCAGTTCTTC. Protein sequence: CATSRVGGERDEQFF. The chain employs TRBV15 and TRBJ2-1; perhaps TRBD2 as D (6 bases). The V and J ends lost 1 base and 8 bases respectively, with 15 bases between them. Germline V gene lookup returns CDR1 LNHNV and CDR2 YYDKDF (reference sequence). The CDR3 length is 15 residues.

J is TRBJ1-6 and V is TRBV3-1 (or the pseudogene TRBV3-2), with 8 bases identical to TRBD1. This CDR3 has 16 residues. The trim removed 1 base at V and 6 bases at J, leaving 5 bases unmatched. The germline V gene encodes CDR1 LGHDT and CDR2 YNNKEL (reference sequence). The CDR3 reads CASSQAPGGFNSPLHF. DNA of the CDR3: TGTGCCAGCAGCCAAGCCCCAGGGGGCTTTAATTCACCCCTCCACTTT.